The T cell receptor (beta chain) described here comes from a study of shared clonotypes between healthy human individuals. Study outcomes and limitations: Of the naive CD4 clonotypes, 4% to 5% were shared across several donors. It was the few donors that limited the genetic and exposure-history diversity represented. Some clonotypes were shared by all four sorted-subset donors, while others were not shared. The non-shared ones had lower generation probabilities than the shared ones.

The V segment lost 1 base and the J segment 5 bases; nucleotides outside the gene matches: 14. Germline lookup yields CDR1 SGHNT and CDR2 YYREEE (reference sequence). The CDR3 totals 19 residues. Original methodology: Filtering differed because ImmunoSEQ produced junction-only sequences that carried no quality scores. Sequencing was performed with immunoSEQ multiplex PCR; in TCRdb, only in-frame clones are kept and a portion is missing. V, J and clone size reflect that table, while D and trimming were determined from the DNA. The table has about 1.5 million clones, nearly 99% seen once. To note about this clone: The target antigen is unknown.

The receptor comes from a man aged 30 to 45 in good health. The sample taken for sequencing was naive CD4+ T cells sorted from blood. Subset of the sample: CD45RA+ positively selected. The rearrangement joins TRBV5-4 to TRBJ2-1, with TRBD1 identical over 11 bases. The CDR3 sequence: CASSLRTGGVTLGDNEQFF. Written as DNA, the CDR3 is TGTGCCAGCAGCTTGCGGACAGGGGGCGTCACACTAGGGGACAATGAGCAGTTCTTC.